Listed here is a single T cell receptor beta chain. Its antigen remains unidentified. The data were taken from a study of siplizumab effects on memory and regulatory T cells. Findings and caveats of the study: A small minority of alloreactive clones were mapped to unstimulated subsets.

Method: immunoSEQ multiplex PCR; TCRdb's copy keeps in-frame clones and lacks some. This table has tens of thousands of clones, 94% appearing once. This CDR3 contains 15 residues. Germline assignment: CDR1 MNHEY and CDR2 SVGAGI. Trimming removed 1 base at V and 8 bases at J, with 12 bases between. The specimen was non-Treg CD4+ T cells sorted from blood. The gene calls are TRBV6-5 and TRBJ1-6, with D possibly matching TRBD1 (6 bases). This receptor was obtained from a human donor in good health. The CDR3 DNA sequence: TGTGCCAGCAGTTACTTCCGGGCAGGGGATTCACCCCTCCACTTT. Encoded protein: CASSYFRAGDSPLHF.